This T cell receptor (beta chain) was identified during a study of blood T cell repertoires in COVID-19. About the research overall: Samples of COVID-19 (acute and convalescent) were obtained from the United States, Italy and Spain. Nucleic acid was either cDNA or gDNA, and it came from T cells, B-cell-depleted T cells, or PBMCs.

Authors' analysis steps: Amplified reference gene primers provided the basis for estimating nucleated cell counts. Clones were sequenced by immunoSEQ multiplex PCR, and TCRdb holds only the in-frame ones, with some missing. V and J calls plus clone size are reproduced from that table; the DNA served to infer D and trimming. The data show 310,000 or so clones, around 80% seen once. Germline loops: CDR1 LGHDT, CDR2 YNNKEL (reference sequence). Trimming removed 5 bases from V and 1 base from J, with 11 bases in between. This CDR3 spans 14 amino acids. V gene TRBV3-1 (or the pseudogene TRBV3-2) combines with J gene TRBJ1-1; D perhaps matches TRBD1 (5 bases). The sample was peripheral blood. The origin of this receptor is a woman in her 50s with acute or convalescent COVID-19. CDR3 sequence: CASSAYDRNTEAFF. The CDR3 nucleotides read TGTGCCAGCAGCGCCTACGACAGGAACACTGAAGCTTTCTTT.